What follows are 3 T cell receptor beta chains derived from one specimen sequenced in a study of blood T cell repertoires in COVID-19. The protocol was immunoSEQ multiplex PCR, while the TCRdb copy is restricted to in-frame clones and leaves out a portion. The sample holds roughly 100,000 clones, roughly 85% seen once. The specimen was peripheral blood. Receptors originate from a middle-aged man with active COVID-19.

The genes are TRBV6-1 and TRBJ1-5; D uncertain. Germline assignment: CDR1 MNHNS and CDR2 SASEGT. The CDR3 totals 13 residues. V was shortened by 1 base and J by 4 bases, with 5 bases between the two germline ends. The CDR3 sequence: CASSEGGNQPQHF. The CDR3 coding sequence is TGTGCCAGCAGTGAAGGCGGGAATCAGCCCCAGCATTTT.

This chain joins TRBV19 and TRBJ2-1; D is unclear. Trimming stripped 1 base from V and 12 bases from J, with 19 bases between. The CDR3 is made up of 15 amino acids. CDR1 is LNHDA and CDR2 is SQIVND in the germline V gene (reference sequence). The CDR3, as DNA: TGTGCCAGTAGTATAGCCCCCACTACACCATCGGGGCAGTTCTTC. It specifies CASSIAPTTPSGQFF.

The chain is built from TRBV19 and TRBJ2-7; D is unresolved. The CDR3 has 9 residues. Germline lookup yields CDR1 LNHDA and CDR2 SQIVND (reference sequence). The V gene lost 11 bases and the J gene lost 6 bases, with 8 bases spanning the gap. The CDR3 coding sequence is TGTGCCCTAGAAGGCGAGCAGTACTTC. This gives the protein CALEGEQYF.